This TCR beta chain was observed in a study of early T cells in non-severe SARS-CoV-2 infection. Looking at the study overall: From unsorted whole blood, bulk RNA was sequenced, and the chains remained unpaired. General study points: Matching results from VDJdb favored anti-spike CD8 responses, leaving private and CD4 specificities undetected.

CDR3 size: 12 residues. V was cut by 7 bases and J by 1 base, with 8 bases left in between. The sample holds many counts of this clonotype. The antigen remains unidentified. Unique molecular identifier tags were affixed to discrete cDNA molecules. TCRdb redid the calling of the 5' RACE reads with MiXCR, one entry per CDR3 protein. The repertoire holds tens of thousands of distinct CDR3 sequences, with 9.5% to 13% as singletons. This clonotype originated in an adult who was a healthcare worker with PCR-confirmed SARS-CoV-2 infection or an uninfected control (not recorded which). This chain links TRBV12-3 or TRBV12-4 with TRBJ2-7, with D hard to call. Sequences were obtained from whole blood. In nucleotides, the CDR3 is TGTGCCAGCACCGGAGCATCCTACGAGCAGTACTTC. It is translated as CASTGASYEQYF.